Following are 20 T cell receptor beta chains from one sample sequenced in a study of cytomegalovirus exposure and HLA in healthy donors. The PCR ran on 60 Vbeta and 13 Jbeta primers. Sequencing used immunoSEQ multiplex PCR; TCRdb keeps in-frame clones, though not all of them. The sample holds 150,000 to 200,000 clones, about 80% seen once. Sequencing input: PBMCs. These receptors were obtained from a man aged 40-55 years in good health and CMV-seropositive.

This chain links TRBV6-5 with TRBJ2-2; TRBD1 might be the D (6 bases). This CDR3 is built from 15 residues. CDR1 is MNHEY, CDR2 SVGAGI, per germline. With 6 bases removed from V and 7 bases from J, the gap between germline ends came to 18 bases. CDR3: CASRVGGGGHGELFF. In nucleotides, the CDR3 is TGTGCCAGCAGGGTAGGGGGTGGAGGTCACGGGGAGCTGTTTTTT.

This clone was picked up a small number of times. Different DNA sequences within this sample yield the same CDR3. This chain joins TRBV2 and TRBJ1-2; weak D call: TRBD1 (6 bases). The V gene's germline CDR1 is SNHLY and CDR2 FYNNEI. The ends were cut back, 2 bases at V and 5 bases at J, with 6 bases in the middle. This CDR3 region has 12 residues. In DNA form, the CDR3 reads TGTGCCAGCAGTGAACAGGGGTATGGCTACACCTTC. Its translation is CASSEQGYGYTF.

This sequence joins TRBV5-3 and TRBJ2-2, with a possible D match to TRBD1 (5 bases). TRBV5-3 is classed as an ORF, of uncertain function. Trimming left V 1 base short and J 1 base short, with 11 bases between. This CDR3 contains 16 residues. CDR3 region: CARSLQGAQNTGELFF. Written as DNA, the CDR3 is TGTGCCAGAAGCTTGCAAGGGGCCCAGAACACCGGGGAGCTGTTTTTT.

As DNA, the CDR3 is TGTGCCAGCAGCTTAACGGGGGCGGGCTCCTACGAGCAGTACTTC. Protein sequence: CASSLTGAGSYEQYF. V usage is TRBV7-3 and J usage is TRBJ2-7, with D perhaps matching TRBD1 (6 bases). This CDR3 comprises 15 residues. The germline gives CDR1 SGHTA, CDR2 FQGTGA. Trimming removed 0 bases at V and 0 bases at J, with 9 bases between.

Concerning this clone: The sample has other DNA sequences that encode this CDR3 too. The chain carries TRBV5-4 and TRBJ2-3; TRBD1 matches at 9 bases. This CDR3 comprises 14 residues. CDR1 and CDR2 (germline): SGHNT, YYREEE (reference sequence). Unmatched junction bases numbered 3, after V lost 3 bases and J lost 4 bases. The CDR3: CASSSRQGADTQYF. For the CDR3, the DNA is TGTGCCAGCAGCTCACGACAGGGGGCAGATACGCAGTATTTT.

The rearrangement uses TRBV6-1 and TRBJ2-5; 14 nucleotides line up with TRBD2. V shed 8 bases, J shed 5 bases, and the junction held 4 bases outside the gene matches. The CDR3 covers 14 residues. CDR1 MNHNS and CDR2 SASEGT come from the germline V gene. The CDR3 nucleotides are TGTGCCAGCCGACTAGCGGGAGGGGTGGAGACCCAGTACTTC. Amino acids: CASRLAGGVETQYF.

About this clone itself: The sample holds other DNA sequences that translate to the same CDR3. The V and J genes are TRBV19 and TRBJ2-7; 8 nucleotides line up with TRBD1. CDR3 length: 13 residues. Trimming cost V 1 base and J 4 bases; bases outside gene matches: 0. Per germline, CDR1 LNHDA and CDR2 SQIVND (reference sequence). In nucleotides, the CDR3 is TGTGCCAGTAGTATAGGACAGGGGTACGAGCAGTACTTC. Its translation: CASSIGQGYEQYF. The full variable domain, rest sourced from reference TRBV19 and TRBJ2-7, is DGGITQSPKYLFRKEGQNVTLSCEQNLNHDAMYWYRQDPGQGLRLIYYSQIVNDFQKGDIAEGYSVSREKKESFPLTVTSAQKNPTAFYLCASSIGQGYEQYFGPGTRLTVT.

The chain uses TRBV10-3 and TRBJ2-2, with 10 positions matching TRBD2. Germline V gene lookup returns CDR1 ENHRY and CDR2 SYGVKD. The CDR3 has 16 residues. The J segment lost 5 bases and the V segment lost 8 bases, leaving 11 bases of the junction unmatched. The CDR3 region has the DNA TGTGCCATCGGACTAGCGGTCGGAGGTGGGACCGGGGAGCTGTTTTTT. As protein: CAIGLAVGGGTGELFF.

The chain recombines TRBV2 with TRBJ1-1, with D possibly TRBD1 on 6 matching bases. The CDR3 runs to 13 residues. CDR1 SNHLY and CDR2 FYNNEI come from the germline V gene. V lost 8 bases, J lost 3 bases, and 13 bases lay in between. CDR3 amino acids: CASHREGDTEAFF. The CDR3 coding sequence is TGTGCCAGCCACAGGGAGGGGGACACTGAAGCTTTCTTT.

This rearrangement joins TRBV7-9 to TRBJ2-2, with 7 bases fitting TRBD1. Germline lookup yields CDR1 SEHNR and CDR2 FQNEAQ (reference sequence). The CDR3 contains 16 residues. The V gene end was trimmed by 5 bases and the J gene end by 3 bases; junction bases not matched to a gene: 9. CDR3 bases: TGTGCCAGCAGCGAACAGGGGTCAGTGGACACCGGGGAGCTGTTTTTT. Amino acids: CASSEQGSVDTGELFF.

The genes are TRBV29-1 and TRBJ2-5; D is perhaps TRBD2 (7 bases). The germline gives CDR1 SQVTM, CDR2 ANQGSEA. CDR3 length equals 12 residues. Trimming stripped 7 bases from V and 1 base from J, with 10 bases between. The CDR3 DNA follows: TGCAGCGCCGGGGGGCTCCAAGAGACCCAGTACTTC. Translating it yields CSAGGLQETQYF.

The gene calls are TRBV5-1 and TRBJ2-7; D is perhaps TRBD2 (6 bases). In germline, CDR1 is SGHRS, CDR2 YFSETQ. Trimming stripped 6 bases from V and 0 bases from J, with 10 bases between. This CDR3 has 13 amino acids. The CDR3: CASNGGVSYEQYF. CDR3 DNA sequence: TGCGCCAGCAACGGAGGGGTCTCCTACGAGCAGTACTTC.

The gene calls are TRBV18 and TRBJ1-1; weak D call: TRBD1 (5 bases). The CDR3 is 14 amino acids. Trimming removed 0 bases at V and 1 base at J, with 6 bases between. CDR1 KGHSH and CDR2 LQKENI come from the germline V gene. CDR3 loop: CASSPPGGNTEAFF. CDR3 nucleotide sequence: TGTGCCAGCTCACCACCGGGGGGGAACACTGAAGCTTTCTTT.

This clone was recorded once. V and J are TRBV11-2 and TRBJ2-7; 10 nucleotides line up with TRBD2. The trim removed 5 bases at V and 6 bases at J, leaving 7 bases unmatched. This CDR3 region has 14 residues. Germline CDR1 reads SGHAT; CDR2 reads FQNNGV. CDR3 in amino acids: CASSPIAGGCEQYF. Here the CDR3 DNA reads TGTGCCAGCAGCCCTATAGCGGGGGGTTGCGAGCAGTACTTC. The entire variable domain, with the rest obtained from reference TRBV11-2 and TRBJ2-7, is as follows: EAGVAQSPRYKIIEKRQSVAFWCNPISGHATLYWYQQILGQGPKLLIQFQNNGVVDDSQLPKDRFSAERLKGVDSTLKIQPAKLEDSAVYLCASSPIAGGCEQYFGPGTRLTVT.

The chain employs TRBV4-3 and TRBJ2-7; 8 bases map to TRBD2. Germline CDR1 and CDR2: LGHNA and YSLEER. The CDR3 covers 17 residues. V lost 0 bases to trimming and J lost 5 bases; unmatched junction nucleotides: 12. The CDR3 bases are TGCGCCAGCAGCCAAGACCCCCGGGGGGGAGGGAGAGACGAGCAGTACTTC. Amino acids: CASSQDPRGGGRDEQYF.

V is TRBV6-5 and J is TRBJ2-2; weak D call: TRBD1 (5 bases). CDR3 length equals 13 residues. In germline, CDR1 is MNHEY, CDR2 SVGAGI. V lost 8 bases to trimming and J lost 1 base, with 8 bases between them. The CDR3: CASGQQNTGELFF. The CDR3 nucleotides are TGTGCCAGCGGACAACAGAACACCGGGGAGCTGTTTTTT.

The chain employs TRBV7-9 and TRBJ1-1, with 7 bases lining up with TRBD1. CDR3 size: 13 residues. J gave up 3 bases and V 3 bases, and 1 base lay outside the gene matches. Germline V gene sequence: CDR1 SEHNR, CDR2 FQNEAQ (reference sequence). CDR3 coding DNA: TGTGCCAGCAGCTTCGACAGGGACACTGAAGCTTTCTTT. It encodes CASSFDRDTEAFF.

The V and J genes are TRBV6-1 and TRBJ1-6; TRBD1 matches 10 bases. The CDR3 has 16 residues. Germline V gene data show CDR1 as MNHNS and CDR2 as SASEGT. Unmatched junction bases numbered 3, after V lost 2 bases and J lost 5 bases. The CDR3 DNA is TGTGCCAGCAGTGAACTGGGACAGGGGAATAATTCACCCCTCCACTTT. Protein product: CASSELGQGNNSPLHF.

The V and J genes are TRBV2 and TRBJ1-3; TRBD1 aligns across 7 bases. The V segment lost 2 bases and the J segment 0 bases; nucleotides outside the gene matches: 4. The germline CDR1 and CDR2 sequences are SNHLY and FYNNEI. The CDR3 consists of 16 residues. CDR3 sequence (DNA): TGTGCCAGCAGTGAAAGGGGACAGCTCTCTGGAAACACCATATATTTT. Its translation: CASSERGQLSGNTIYF. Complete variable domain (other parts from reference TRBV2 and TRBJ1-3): EPEVTQTPSHQVTQMGQEVILRCVPISNHLYFYWYRQILGQKVEFLVSFYNNEISEKSEIFDDQFSVERPDGSNFTLKIRSTKLEDSAMYFCASSERGQLSGNTIYFGEGSWLTVV.

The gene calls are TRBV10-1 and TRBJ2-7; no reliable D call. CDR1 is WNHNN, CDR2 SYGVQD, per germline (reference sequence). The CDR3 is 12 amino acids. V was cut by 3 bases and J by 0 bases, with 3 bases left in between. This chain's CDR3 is CASSDSSYEQYF. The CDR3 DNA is TGCGCCAGCAGTGACAGCTCCTACGAGCAGTACTTC.